A selection of T cell receptor beta chains follows, all from one sample in a study of T cell repertoires in cytomegalovirus infection. These receptors' antigens are unknown. TCRdb reprocessed the reads with MiXCR, giving one entry per CDR3 protein. The table has 100,000 to 150,000 distinct CDR3 sequences, more than 30% seen once. The material was CD8+ T cells from cultured PBMCs, obtained from culture after CMV antigen stimulation. Every receptor here comes from a human donor in good health (CMV status not recorded). Some clones in this sample may be carry-over from other donors' samples. Both conserved end residues are part of each CDR3. Each record gives: D gene, CDR3 length, J gene, clone size, V gene, CDR3 DNA, CDR3 protein. D genes are given only for firm matches. The listing skips clone size in some rows; elsewhere it reads once, few, many or a size class.

TRBD1 16 TRBJ2-7 few TRBV6-5 TGTGCCAGCAGTTACTCGGCCGGGACAGGTCTGACCGAGCAGTACTTC CASSYSAGTGLTEQYF
. 16 TRBJ1-6 few TRBV4-1 TGCGCCAGCAGCCAAGATATTTTGGGGGTACGTTCACCCCTCCACTTT CASSQDILGVRSPLHF
TRBD2 16 TRBJ2-5 . TRBV4-3 TGCGCCAGCAGCCCTTTAGCGGGGGGGGGCCAAGAGACCCAGTACTTC CASSPLAGGGQETQYF
TRBD1 14 TRBJ1-2 . TRBV6-8 TGTGCCAGCAACCGAGGGGGCACAGGGAATGGCTACACCTTC CASNRGGTGNGYTF
. 16 TRBJ2-5 . TRBV11-1 TGTGCCAGCAGCCTCGTGGGGCGGTACCTCCAAGAGACCCAGTACTTC CASSLVGRYLQETQYF
TRBD1 13 TRBJ1-1 few TRBV27 TGTGCCAGCAGTTTCAGGGGGAGAACTGAAGCTTTCTTT CASSFRGRTEAFF
. 12 TRBJ2-1 many TRBV12-3/TRBV12-4 TGTGCCAGCACCAGGGACTCCGGAGTGCAGTTCTTC CASTRDSGVQFF
TRBD1 14 TRBJ1-2 few TRBV18 TGTGCCATCGGGACAGCCGGGGTAGAATATGGCTACACCTTC CAIGTAGVEYGYTF
. 14 TRBJ2-1 many TRBV11-2 TGTGCCAGCAGCTTACTAACACCCTACAATGAGCAGTTCTTC CASSLLTPYNEQFF
TRBD1 17 TRBJ1-1 . TRBV5-4 TGTGCCAGCAGCTTTGGGACAGGGGGAGTGGGGAACACTGAAGCTTTCTTT CASSFGTGGVGNTEAFF
. 17 TRBJ1-6 many TRBV4-1 TGCGCCAGCAGCCAAGACGGCTACCCCCGGGATAATTCACCCCTCCACTTT CASSQDGYPRDNSPLHF
TRBD1 18 TRBJ2-1 few TRBV7-2 TGTGCCAGCAGCTTATTGCAACAGGGACAGGGATACTACAATGAGCAGTTCTTC CASSLLQQGQGYYNEQFF
TRBD2 16 TRBJ2-1 . TRBV20-1 TGCAGTGCTGGACTGCCGGGACTAGCGGAATACAATGAGCAGTTCTTC CSAGLPGLAEYNEQFF
. 15 TRBJ1-1 . TRBV6-6 TGTGCCAGCAGCTCTTTTGACGGACGGAACACTGAAGCTTTCTTT CASSSFDGRNTEAFF
TRBD2 15 TRBJ2-1 many TRBV7-9 TGTGCCAGCAGCCGGACTAGCGGGGTTCCCAATGAGCAGTTCTTC CASSRTSGVPNEQFF